The present T cell receptor beta chain was sequenced within a study of cytotoxic CD8 clonotypes in ibrutinib-treated CLL (dated by TCRdb to about 2021). The study in broad terms: The cohort had about ten relapsed/refractory and approximately 15 treatment-naive patients; some 17 were IGHV unmutated. Responses were partial in 24 patients and complete in 2; after median around 68 months follow-up, some 14 stayed in remission and about 12 progressed. The response samples were drawn at a median of approximately twelve months into treatment, with a range of about 6 to 36 months. An average of roughly 270,000 productive templates and approximately 91,000 productive rearrangements was obtained per sample. Of the 86 participants in the trial, about 25 had longitudinal samples available. Cryopreserved peripheral blood mononuclear cells were obtained prior to treatment, at the time of response, and at either disease progression or sustained remission. Patients were still on ibrutinib when every remission and progressive disease sample was collected. On the study overall, not on this receptor specifically: At ibrutinib response clonality went up, during sustained remission it held steady, and at progression it dropped back toward baseline. Public clonotypes were rare and either shrank or stayed stable during treatment, and the rise in clonality at ibrutinib response reflected expansion of private clonotypes. At baseline, clonality was higher than in age-matched healthy donors and showed a strong correlation with circulating CD8+ T-cell counts. Sustained-remission and progressing patients did not have matched sampling times, and lymph node repertoires were not examined.

Worth noting for this clone: Its antigen specificity is not known. The sample holds no much larger clone one base away, and base qualities are not on file.

The meaning of the sample's time point label: 20 to 25 months on ibrutinib. About 2 micrograms of genomic DNA were extracted from cryopreserved PBMCs for TCR beta library preparation. Longitudinal blood samples from CLL patients on ibrutinib monotherapy were analyzed using high-throughput TCR beta sequencing. Patients were enrolled in a phase 2 open-label single-center ibrutinib monotherapy trial. The goal of deep resolution MiSeq sequencing was a depth between 1 in 1 million and 1 in 200,000 T cells, and coverage averaged 10x per clonotype. The immunoSEQ hsTCRB Kit was used to generate TCR beta libraries. Concerning the study's data processing: The data were analyzed with ImmunoSEQ Analyzer and ImmunoSEQ Data Assistant, and V, D and J gene assignments followed IMGT definitions. Clonality, which ranges from 0 to 1, was calculated as one minus the normalized Shannon entropy of productive rearrangement frequencies. Public clonotype analysis was restricted to overrepresented clonotypes comprising at least 0.05% of each patient's repertoire. About twelve repertoires from age-matched healthy donors, obtained from immuneACCESS, served as clonality controls. TCRdb stores this immuneACCESS table with in-frame sequences only. Part of the clones is absent; in the studies checked, under half of the shortfall reflects unresolved V genes, and no reason is known for the rest. V and J calls and clone size are given by that table; D and trimming were obtained from the DNA. The sample records 110,000 to 150,000 clones, 70% to 80% of which are singletons. The ten largest make up just over 5% of the sample.

There are 15 amino acids in the CDR3, from cysteine to phenylalanine inclusive. CDR3 DNA is the only sequence kept; it has 45 bases, read in frame from the first base. The germline V gene gives CDR1 as SGHRS and CDR2 as YFSETQ. After removal of 4 bases from V and 7 bases from J, the junction retains 12 bases not matched to a gene. The chain uses TRBV5-1 and TRBJ2-7; a stretch of 9 junction bases matches TRBD2. This clonotype was obtained from a human donor with chronic lymphocytic leukemia. Sample: PBMCs, taken after 24 months of ibrutinib treatment. The CDR3 protein is CASSTISGREGEQYF. The DNA reads as follows: TGCGCCAGCAGCACCATTAGCGGGAGAGAGGGGGAGCAGTACTTC. With all but the CDR3 taken from the reference TRBV5-1 and TRBJ2-7 genes, the full variable domain is: KAGVTQTPRYLIKTRGQQVTLSCSPISGHRSVSWYQQTPGQGLQFLFEYFSETQRNKGNFPGRFSGRQFSNSRSEMNVSTLELGDSALYLCASSTISGREGEQYFGPGTRLTVT.